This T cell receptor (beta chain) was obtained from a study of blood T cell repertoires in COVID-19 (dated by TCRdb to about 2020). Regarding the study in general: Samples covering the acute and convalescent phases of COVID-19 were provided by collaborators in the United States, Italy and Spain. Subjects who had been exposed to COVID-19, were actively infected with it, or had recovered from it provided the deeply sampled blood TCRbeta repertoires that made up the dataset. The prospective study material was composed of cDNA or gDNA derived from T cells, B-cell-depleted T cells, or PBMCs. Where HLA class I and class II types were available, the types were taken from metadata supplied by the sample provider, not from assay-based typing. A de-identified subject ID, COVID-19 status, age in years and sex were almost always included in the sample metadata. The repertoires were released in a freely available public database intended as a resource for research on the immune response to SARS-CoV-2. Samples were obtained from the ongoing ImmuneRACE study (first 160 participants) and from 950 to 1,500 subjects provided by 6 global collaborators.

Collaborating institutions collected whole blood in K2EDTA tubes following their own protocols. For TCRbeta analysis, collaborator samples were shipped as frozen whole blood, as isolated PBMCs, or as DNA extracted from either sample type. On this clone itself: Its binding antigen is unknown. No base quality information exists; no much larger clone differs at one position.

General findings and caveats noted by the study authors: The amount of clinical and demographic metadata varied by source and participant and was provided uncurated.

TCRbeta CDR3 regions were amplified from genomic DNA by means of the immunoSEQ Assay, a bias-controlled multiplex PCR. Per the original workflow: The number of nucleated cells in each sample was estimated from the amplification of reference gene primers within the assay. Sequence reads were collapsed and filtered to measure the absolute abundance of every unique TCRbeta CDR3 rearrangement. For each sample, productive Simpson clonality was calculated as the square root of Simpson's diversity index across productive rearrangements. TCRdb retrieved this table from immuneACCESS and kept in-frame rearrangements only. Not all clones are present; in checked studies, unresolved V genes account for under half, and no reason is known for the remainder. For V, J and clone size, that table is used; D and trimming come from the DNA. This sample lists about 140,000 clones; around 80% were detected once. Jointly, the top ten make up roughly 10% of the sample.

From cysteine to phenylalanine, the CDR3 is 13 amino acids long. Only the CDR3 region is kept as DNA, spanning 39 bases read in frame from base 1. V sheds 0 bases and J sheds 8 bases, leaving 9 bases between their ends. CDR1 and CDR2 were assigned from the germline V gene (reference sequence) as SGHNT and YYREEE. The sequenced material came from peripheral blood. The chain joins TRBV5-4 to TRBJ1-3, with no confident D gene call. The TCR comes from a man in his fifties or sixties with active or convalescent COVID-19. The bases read TGTGCCAGCAGCTTGGCCGGAGGCGACACCATATATTTT. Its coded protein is CASSLAGGDTIYF.